A single sample gave rise to the 23 T cell receptor beta chains below, sequenced in a study of monozygotic twins with inflammatory bowel disease. TCRdb re-called the 5' RACE reads; every CDR3 protein appears as one record, without DNA. Recorded for this sample: approximately 200,000 distinct CDR3 sequences. Sequenced material: blood. All receptors come from a human donor with ulcerative colitis or Crohn's disease, or a healthy co-twin of an affected twin (not recorded which).

V and J are TRBV11-2 and TRBJ2-2; TCRdb lists TRBD1, though no DNA is available to test this call. Germline V gives CDR1 SGHAT, CDR2 FQNNGV. CDR3 length: 16 amino acids. The CDR3 is CASSSPIRRNTGELFF.

This chain connects TRBV3-1 to TRBJ2-2; TCRdb names TRBD1, which stays unverified in the absence of DNA. The V gene's germline CDR1 is LGHDT and CDR2 YNNKEL (reference sequence). The CDR3 is 13 amino acids. CDR3 residues: CASSQGGYGELFF.

The genes are TRBV2 and TRBJ2-5; TCRdb's D call of TRBD1 is untestable without DNA. The V gene's germline CDR1 is SNHLY and CDR2 FYNNEI. The CDR3 contains 11 residues. CDR3 region: CASVLWETQYF. Variable domain in full (rest from reference TRBV2 and TRBJ2-5): EPEVTQTPSHQVTQMGQEVILRCVPISNHLYFYWYRQILGQKVEFLVSFYNNEISEKSEIFDDQFSVERPDGSNFTLKIRSTKLEDSAMYFCASVLWETQYFGPGTRLLVL.

The chain recombines TRBV5-1 with TRBJ2-7; the TRBD2 assignment by TCRdb is unverifiable without DNA. The germline gives CDR1 SGHRS, CDR2 YFSETQ. This CDR3 is 20 amino acids long. CDR3 protein: CASSSGPGGSGGNDFYEQYF.

The genes are TRBV7-2 and TRBJ1-2; the D gene TCRdb calls, TRBD1, cannot be checked with no DNA. The CDR3 loop spans 13 amino acids. The V gene's germline CDR1 is SGHTA and CDR2 FQGNSA. The CDR3 loop is CASSSTGGGGYTF.

This chain connects TRBV20-1 to TRBJ1-6. Germline V CDR1 and CDR2: DFQATT, SNEGSKA (reference sequence). CDR3 length equals 13 residues. Here the CDR3 reads CSARWAVNSPLHF.

The chain has TRBV7-2 and TRBJ2-1; the TCRdb call, TRBD2, lacks DNA for checking. The CDR3 is 14 amino acids. The germline CDR1 and CDR2 sequences are SGHTA and FQGNSA. CDR3 protein: CASSLGPLVNEQFF.

J is TRBJ1-2 and V is TRBV9; as DNA is missing, the TRBD1 call by TCRdb cannot be tested. The CDR3 consists of 14 residues. CDR1 and CDR2 (germline): SGDLS, YYNGEE. The CDR3 loop reads CASSVQGGGYGYTF.

This rearrangement joins TRBV20-1 to TRBJ2-1. The CDR3 contains 14 residues. Looked up from germline, CDR1 is DFQATT and CDR2 is SNEGSKA (reference sequence). The CDR3 loop is CSASDWGSYNEQFF.

CDR3 residues: CASSPLAGEAGELFF. This chain links TRBV12-3 or TRBV12-4 with TRBJ2-2; with no DNA, the TCRdb D assignment of TRBD2 cannot be verified. There are 15 residues in the CDR3.

The CDR3 region is CASSGVEGTGTYEQYF. The chain is built from TRBV25-1 and TRBJ2-7; checking the TCRdb D call of TRBD1 is not possible without DNA. The CDR3 runs to 16 residues. Germline loops: CDR1 MGHDK, CDR2 SYGVNS.

This chain uses TRBV12-3 or TRBV12-4 with TRBJ1-3; TCRdb reports TRBD1, a call that lacks DNA to check it against. The CDR3 has 15 amino acids. CDR3 region: CASSFWAASGNTIYF.

CDR3 loop: CASSKLVSLAETQYF. The V call is TRBV19, the J call TRBJ2-5; the D call of TRBD2 rests on TCRdb alone, since no DNA is present to check it. The CDR3 is 15 amino acids. The germline V gene has CDR1 LNHDA and CDR2 SQIVND (reference sequence).

The rearrangement uses TRBV6-4 and TRBJ2-2. In germline, CDR1 is MRHNA, CDR2 SNTAGT. This CDR3 has 13 residues. CDR3 sequence reads: CASSEYQTGELFF.

The chain uses TRBV4-3 and TRBJ2-3; TCRdb names TRBD1, which stays unverified in the absence of DNA. Germline CDR1 LGHNA, CDR2 YSLEER. This CDR3 spans 17 amino acids. The CDR3 is CASSRTGTAMETDTQYF.

The genes are TRBV27 and TRBJ1-1; absent DNA, TCRdb's TRBD1 call cannot be checked. CDR3 size: 13 residues. Germline CDR1 is MNHEY and CDR2 is SMNVEV (reference sequence). CDR3: CASRTGGFAEAFF.

The chain couples TRBV10-3 to TRBJ2-3; the D gene TCRdb calls, TRBD1, cannot be checked with no DNA. Germline lookup yields CDR1 ENHRY and CDR2 SYGVKD. The CDR3 covers 16 residues. This CDR3 is CAISGSGGRDTDTQYF.

The rearrangement joins TRBV12-3 or TRBV12-4 to TRBJ2-4. This CDR3 region has 14 residues. The CDR3 region is CASSLDRTKNIQYF.

The chain recombines TRBV29-1 with TRBJ2-5; TCRdb proposes TRBD2, but this gene call is untestable without DNA. Germline V gene lookup returns CDR1 SQVTM and CDR2 ANQGSEA. The CDR3 contains 15 residues. This CDR3 is CSVGPLLAKQETQYF.

This chain links TRBV6-5 with TRBJ2-1; TCRdb outputs TRBD2, but without DNA this stays unchecked. This CDR3 comprises 15 residues. CDR1 MNHEY and CDR2 SVGAGI come from the germline V gene. CDR3 sequence reads: CASSYRAGGPGEQFF.

The rearrangement uses TRBV7-2 and TRBJ2-6; the D call from TCRdb, TRBD1, cannot be confirmed without DNA. Germline lookup yields CDR1 SGHTA and CDR2 FQGNSA. There are 16 residues in the CDR3. CDR3 region: CASSLTGTPGANVLTF.

The rearrangement joins TRBV12-3 or TRBV12-4 to TRBJ2-2. The CDR3 consists of 13 residues. The CDR3 sequence is CASSPTNTGELFF.

The gene calls are TRBV30 and TRBJ1-2; without DNA, the TCRdb call of TRBD1 cannot be checked. This CDR3 spans 16 amino acids. Germline CDR1 GTSNPN, CDR2 SVGIG (reference sequence). CDR3 sequence: CAWSVGYRGSNYGYTF.